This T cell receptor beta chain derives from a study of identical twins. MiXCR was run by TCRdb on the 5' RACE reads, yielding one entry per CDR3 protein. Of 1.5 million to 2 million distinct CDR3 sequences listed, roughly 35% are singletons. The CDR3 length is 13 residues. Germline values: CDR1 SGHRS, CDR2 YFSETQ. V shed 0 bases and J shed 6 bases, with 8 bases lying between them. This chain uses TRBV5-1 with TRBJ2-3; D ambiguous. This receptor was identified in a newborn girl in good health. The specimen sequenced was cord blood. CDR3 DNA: TGCGCCAGCAGCTTGGACCAGCTGGATACGCAGTATTTT. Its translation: CASSLDQLDTQYF.